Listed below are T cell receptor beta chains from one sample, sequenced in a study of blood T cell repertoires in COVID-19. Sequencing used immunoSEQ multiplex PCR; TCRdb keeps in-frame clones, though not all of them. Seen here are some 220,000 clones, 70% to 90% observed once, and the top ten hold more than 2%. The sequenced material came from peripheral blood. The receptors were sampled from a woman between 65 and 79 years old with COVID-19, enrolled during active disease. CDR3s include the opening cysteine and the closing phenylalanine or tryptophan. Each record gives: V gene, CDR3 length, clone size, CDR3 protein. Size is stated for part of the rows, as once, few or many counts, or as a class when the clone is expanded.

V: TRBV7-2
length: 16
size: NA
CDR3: CASRARGGPSPYEQYF

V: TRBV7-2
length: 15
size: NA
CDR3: CASSLEVSTGGGYTF

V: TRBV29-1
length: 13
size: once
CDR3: CSVGETGGETQYF

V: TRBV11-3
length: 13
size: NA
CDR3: CASSLDGHYEQYF

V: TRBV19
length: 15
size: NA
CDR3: CASTPGLAAWETQYF

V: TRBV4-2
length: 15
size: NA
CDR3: CASSQDSSYSYEQYF

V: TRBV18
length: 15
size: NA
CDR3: CASSPAGARGTEAFF

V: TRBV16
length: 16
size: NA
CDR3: CASSPSLGRDIQPQHF

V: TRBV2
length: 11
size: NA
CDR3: CASKEFGGYTF

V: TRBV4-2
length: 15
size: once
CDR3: CASSQGQDSSYEQYF

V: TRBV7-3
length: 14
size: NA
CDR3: CASSLNSGTDTQYF

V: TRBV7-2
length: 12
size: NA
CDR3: CASSLNQETQYF

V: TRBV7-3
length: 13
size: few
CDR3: CASSSSADTEAFF

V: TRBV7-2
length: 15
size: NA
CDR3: CASSASGSRDEKLFF

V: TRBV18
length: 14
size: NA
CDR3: CASSPPDWNNEQFF

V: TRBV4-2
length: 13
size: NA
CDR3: CASSQGASYEQYF

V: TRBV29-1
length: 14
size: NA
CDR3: CSVVDSSFGNTIYF

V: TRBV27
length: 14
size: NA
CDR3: CATRREIGTDTQYF

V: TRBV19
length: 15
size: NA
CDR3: CASSEGWPRGQPQHF

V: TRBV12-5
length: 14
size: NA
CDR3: CASAGTVSNQPQHF

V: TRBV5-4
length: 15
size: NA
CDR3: CASSPGDSQASGYTF

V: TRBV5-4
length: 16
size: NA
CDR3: CASSLEVAADYNEQFF

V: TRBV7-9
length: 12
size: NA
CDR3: CASSLFSDTIYF

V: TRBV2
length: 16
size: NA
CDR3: CASSEGQGTSNQPQHF

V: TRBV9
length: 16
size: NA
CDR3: CASSPRLLRGTGELFF

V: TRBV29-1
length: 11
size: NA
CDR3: CSGWLNEKLFF

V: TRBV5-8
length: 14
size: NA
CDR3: CASSFRKGNQPQHF

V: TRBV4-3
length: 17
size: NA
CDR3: CASSQDTSGGAADTQYF

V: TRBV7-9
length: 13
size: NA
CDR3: CASSRTGVSGYTF

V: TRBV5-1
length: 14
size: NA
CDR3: CASSLLDRNYGYTF

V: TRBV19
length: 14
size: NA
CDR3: CASSSTGGNQPQHF

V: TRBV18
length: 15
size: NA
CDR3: CASSPQGEGRTEAFF

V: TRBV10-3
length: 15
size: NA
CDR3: CATRLDRDTYNEQFF

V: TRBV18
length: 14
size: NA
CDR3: CASSLTSVTGELFF

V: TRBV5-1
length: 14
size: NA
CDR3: CASSSGTANTEAFF

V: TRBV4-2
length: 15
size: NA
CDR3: CASSQVTATNEKLFF

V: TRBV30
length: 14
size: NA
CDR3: CAWSGGGRGTEAFF

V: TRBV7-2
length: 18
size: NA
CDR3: CASSSFGLPGTSVYEQYF

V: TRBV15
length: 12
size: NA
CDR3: CATSRQGQGYTF

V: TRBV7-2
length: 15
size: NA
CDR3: CASSPVATANTEAFF

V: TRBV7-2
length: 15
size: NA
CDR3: CASSSQQGTYYGYTF

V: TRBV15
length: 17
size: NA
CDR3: CATSNPPRPSSGNTIYF

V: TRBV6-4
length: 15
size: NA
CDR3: CASSIREFGGNTIYF

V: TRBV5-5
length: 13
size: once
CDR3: CASSLLGGQPQHF

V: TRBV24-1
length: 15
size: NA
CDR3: CATSDPGQGDTEAFF

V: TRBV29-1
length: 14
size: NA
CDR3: CSVESTGVVYGYTF

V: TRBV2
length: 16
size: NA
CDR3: CASSLDRIGTNEKLFF

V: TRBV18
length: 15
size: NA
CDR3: CASSPPFTGGRGYTF

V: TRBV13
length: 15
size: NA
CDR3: CASRPDRYVTDTQYF

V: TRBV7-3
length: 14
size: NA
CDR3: CASSPQGDGYGYTF

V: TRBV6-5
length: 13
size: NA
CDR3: CASSPSRGDGYTF

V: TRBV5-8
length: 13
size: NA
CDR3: CASTTGKGYGYTF

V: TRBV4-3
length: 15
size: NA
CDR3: CASSQEWAGNQPQHF

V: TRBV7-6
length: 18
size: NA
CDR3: CASSRRGRQGAGRETQYF

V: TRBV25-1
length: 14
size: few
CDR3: CASSRGTGYSPLHF

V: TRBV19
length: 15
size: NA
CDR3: CASSMVTGITYGYTF

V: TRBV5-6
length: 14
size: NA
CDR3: CASNRGTGTGELFF

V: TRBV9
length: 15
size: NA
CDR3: CASSVDGLSSYEQYF

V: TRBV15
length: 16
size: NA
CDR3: CATSRDRLAGGFEQYF